This T cell receptor (beta chain) appears in the sequencing data of a study of blood T cell repertoires in COVID-19. This clone appeared a single time. Looked up from germline, CDR1 is SGHAT and CDR2 is FQDESV (reference sequence). V was trimmed by 5 bases and J by 6 bases, leaving 17 bases between them. This CDR3 region has 15 residues. As handled by the study authors: By means of reference gene primer amplification, nucleated cell counts were estimated. The method was immunoSEQ multiplex PCR; TCRdb's version includes in-frame clones alone and lacks a portion of them. The V and J calls and the clone size are those of that table, but D and trimming were determined from the DNA. The sample has about 120,000 clones; around 80% are singletons.

This chain uses TRBV11-1 with TRBJ2-1; D gene ambiguous. This sequence originates from a woman of 80 years or more with acute or convalescent COVID-19. Input material: peripheral blood. The chain's CDR3 is CASSPQPQPGNEQFF. The DNA for the CDR3 is TGTGCCAGCAGCCCTCAACCCCAGCCGGGCAATGAGCAGTTCTTC.